This T cell receptor (beta chain) was recorded in a study of Ad26.COV2.S vaccination and SARS-CoV-2 variants (dated by TCRdb to the early 2020s). In the study overall: Vaccine-arm donors were drawn from COV1001, a multicentre, randomized, double-blind, placebo-controlled phase I-IIa trial of Ad26.COV2.S in healthy adults. Dosing of Ad26.COV2.S was intramuscular, at either 5x10^10 or 1x10^11 viral particles, delivered as one shot or as two shots spaced 56 days apart. The specificity and breadth of SARS-CoV-2-reactive T cell receptors after Ad26.COV2.S vaccination were assessed by TCRbeta repertoire sequencing. The TCR-sequenced set comprised approximately 30 samples: some 20 Ad26.COV2.S vaccine recipients, 5 placebo recipients and 8 SARS-CoV-2 convalescent individuals. Investigators did not know the trial group allocation while performing experiments and assessing outcomes. Trial participants were randomized into five groups of five, in which low-dose or high-dose Ad26.COV2.S was given once or twice, or placebo was given on both occasions.

Study-wide findings and limitations: Higher spike-specific TCR breadth was observed in Ad26.COV2.S recipients than in placebo recipients (P = 0.0014). Substantial breadth of spike-specific CD8+ and CD4+ T cell responses was reported after vaccination. Comparing responses between vaccine doses or regimens was not something the study was powered to do. Vaccine and placebo recipients had comparable non-spike TCR breadth, which fits with the vaccine containing only spike. It was noted by the authors that total T cell responses may have been underestimated by the TCR breadth and depth analyses.

On this clone: Its antigen remains undetermined. Base-call qualities are not available, and no considerably larger clone is one nucleotide away.

What the treatment or condition label conveys for this sample: 15 to 20 received Ad26.COV2.S at low or high dose, single or two shots; 5 received placebo; per-sample allocation not given. Repertoires of vaccine and placebo recipients were sequenced from samples taken on day 63 after the first injection. In Cohort 1b, around 25 adults aged 18-55 years were enrolled at a single site in Boston, USA, between 29 July and 7 August 2020. Ad26.COV2.S was a replication-incompetent adenovirus type 26 vector that expressed a prefusion-stabilized SARS-CoV-2 spike protein derived from the original Wuhan strain. The cysteine opens and the phenylalanine closes a CDR3 of 16 amino acids. The DNA shown is the 48-base CDR3, in frame from base 1. CDR1 and CDR2, looked up from the germline V gene, are LGHNA and YNFKEQ. V gives up 0 bases and J gives up 3 bases, and the segment between their germline ends measures 14 bases.

The immunoSEQ Assay was the method used to sequence TCRbeta CDR3 regions. After extraction, genomic DNA underwent amplification by bias-controlled multiplex PCR, followed by high-throughput sequencing. The source study handled its data this way. To quantify the absolute abundance of each unique TCRbeta CDR3 region, sequences were collapsed and filtered. T cell fraction was estimated by normalizing TCRbeta template counts to usable DNA, with usable DNA measured through amplification of reference genes found in all nucleated cells. Repertoire TCRs were annotated as SARS-CoV-2-specific by exact matching of V gene, CDR3 amino acid sequence and J gene to a known reactive TCR set. The reference SARS-CoV-2 TCR set was obtained from MIRA and was filtered for enrichment in COVID-19-positive ImmuneCODE repertoires, whereby public or cross-reactive TCRs were removed. Drawing on the MIRA antigens, annotated TCRs were analysed further at the level of specific ORF or position within ORF. Breadth was defined as the number of annotated unique rearrangements divided by the total number of unique productive rearrangements, and depth was defined as the summed frequency of the annotated unique rearrangements. Two-sided Wilcoxon rank-sum tests were used to compare TCR breadth between groups. TCRdb took over this immuneACCESS table, retaining in-frame rearrangements with V and J assigned. Such tables are incomplete; in checked studies, under half of the missing clones stem from an unresolved V gene, and the remainder is unexplained. V and J calls and clone size come straight from that table; D and trimming were deduced from the DNA. Across this sample there are roughly 300,000 clones, with around nine tenths seen only once. Together, the top ten hold around 4.5% of the sample.

This sample comprised peripheral blood, obtained in a trial of Ad26.COV2.S vaccine versus placebo. The chain links TRBV4-2 with TRBJ2-5; the D segment could be TRBD1, given 5 matching bases. The receptor was derived from a person between 18 and 60 years old who received the Ad26.COV2.S COVID-19 vaccine or a placebo. The DNA sequence follows: TGTGCCAGCAGCCAAGACTGGAGACAGCTGAAAGAGACCCAGTACTTC. This translates into CASSQDWRQLKETQYF.